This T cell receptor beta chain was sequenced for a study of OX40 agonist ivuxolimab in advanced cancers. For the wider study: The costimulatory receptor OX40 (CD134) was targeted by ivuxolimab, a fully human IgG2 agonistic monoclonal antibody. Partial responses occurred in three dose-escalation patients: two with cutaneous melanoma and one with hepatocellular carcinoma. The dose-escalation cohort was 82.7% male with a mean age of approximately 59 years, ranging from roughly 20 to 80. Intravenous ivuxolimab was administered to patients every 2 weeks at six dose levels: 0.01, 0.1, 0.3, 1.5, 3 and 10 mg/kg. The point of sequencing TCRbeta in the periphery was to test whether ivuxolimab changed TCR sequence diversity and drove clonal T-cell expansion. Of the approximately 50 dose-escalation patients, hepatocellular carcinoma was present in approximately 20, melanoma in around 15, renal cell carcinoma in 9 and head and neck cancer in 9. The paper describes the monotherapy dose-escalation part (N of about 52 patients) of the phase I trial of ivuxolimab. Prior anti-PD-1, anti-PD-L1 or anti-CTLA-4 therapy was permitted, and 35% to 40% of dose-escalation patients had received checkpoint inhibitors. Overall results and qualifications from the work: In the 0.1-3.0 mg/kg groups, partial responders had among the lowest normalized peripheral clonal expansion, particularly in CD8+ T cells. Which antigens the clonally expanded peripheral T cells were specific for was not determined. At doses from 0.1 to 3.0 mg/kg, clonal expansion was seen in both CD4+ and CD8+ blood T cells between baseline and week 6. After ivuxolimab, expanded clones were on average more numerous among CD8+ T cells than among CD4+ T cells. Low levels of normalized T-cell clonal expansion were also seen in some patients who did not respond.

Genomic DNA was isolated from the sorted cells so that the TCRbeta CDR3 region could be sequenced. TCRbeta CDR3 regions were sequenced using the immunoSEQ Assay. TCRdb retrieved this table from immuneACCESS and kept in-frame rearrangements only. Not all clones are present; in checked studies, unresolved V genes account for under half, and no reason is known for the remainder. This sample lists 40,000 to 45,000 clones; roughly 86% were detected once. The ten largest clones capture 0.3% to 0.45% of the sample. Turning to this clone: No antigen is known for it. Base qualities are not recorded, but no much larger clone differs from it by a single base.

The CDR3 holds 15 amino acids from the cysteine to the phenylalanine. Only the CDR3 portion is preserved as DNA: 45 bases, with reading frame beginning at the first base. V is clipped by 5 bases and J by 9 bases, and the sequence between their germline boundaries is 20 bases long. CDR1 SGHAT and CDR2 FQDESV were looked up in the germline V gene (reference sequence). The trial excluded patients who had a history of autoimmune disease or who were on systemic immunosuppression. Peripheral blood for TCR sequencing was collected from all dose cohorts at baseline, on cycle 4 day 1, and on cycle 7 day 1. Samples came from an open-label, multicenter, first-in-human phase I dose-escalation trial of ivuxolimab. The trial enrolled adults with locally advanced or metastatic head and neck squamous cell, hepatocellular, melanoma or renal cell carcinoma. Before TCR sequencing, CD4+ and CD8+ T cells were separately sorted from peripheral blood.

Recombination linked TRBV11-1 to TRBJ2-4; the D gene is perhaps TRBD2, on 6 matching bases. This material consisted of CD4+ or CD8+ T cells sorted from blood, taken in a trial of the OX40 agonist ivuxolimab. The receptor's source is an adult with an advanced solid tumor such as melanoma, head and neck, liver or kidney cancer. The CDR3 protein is CASSAGEGRTGIQYF. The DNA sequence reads TGTGCCAGCAGCGCCGGGGAAGGGAGGACGGGCATTCAGTACTTC.